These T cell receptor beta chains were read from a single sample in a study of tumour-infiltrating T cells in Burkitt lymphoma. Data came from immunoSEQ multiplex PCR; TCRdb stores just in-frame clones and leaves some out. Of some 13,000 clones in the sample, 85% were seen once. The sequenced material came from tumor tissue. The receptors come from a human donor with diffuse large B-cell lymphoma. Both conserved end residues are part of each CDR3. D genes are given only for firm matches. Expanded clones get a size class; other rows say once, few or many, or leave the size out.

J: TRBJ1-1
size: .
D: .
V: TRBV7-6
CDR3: CASSLREGNTEAFF
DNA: TGTGCCAGCAGCTTAAGGGAAGGGAACACTGAAGCTTTCTTT

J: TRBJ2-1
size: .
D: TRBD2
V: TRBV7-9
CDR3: CASTPVGGGLAGGHEQFF
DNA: TGTGCCAGCACCCCCGTCGGGGGGGGACTAGCGGGAGGCCATGAGCAGTTCTTC

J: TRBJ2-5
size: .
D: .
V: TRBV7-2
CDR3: CASSIPTGPCNF
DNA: TGTGCCAGCAGCATACCTACAGGGCCGTGTAACTTC

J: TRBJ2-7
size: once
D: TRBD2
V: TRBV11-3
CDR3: CASSLGGGGYEQYF
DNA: TGCGCCAGCAGCTTAGGCGGGGGAGGCTACGAGCAGTACTTC

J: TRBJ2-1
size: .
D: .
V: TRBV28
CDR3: CASSLIYNEQFF
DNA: TGTGCCAGCAGTTTAATCTACAATGAGCAGTTCTTC

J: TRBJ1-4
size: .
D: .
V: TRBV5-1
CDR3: CASKRGLGEKLFF
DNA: TGCGCCAGCAAACGGGGCTTAGGAGAAAAACTGTTTTTT

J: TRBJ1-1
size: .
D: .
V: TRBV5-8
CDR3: CASSLEPMRNTEAFF
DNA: TGTGCCAGCAGCTTGGAACCGATGAGGAACACTGAAGCTTTCTTT

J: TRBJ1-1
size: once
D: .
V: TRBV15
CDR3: CATSRDGGDTEAFF
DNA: TGTGCCACCAGCAGAGACGGGGGGGACACTGAAGCTTTCTTT

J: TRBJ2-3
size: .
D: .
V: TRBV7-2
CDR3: CASSLGHLGTDTQYF
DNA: TGTGCCAGCAGCTTGGGACACCTCGGCACAGATACGCAGTATTTT

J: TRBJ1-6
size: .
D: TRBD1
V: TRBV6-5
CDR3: CASSRQGNSPLHF
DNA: TGTGCCAGCAGTCGACAGGGAAATTCACCCCTCCACTTT

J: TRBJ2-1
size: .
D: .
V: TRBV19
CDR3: CASSKYNEQFF
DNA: TGTGCCAGTAGTAAGTACAATGAGCAGTTCTTC

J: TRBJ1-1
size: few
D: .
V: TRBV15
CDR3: CATSTISDPRTEAFF
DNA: TGTGCCACCAGCACTATCTCAGACCCTAGGACTGAAGCTTTCTTT

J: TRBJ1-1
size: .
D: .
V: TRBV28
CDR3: CASSIPDSMNTEAFF
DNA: TGTGCCAGCAGTATACCGGACTCCATGAACACTGAAGCTTTCTTT

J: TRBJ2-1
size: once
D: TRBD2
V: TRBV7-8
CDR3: CASSLVGAGLANEQFF
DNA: TGTGCCAGCAGCTTAGTGGGGGCGGGACTAGCAAATGAGCAGTTCTTC

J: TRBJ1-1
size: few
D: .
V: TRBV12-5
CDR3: CASGPSGTSNTEAFF
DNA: TGTGCTAGTGGCCCTTCAGGGACGTCGAACACTGAAGCTTTCTTT

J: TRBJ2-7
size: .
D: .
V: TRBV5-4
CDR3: CASSLDRFSYEQYF
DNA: TGTGCCAGCAGCTTGGACAGATTCTCCTACGAGCAGTACTTC

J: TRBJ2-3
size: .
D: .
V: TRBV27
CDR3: CASSPFWSSTDTQYF
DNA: TGTGCCAGCAGCCCTTTCTGGTCTAGCACAGATACGCAGTATTTT

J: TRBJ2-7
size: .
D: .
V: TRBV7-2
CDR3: CASSLEGAPTYEQYF
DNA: TGTGCCAGCAGCTTAGAGGGAGCGCCAACCTACGAGCAGTACTTC

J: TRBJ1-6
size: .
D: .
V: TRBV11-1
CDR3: CASSSTLGAESPLHF
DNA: TGTGCCAGCAGCTCGACTCTTGGGGCAGAGTCACCCCTCCACTTT

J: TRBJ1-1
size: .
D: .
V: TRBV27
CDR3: CASLRGVEAFF
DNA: TGTGCCAGCCTAAGGGGGGTTGAAGCTTTCTTT

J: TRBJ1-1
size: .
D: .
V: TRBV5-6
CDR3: CASSQPSGGGSTEAFF
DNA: TGTGCCAGCAGCCAACCTTCGGGGGGCGGGAGCACTGAAGCTTTCTTT

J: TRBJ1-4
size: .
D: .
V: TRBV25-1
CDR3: CASSEGNRASGEKLFF
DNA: TGTGCCAGCAGTGAGGGTAACAGGGCCTCGGGTGAAAAACTGTTTTTT

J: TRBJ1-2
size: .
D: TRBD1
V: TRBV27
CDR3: CASSRRQGFDYGYTF
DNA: TGTGCCAGCAGCCGTAGACAGGGATTTGACTATGGCTACACCTTC

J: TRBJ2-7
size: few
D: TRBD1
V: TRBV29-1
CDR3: CFRRDRVYEQYF
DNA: TGCTTCCGCCGGGACAGGGTATACGAGCAGTACTTC

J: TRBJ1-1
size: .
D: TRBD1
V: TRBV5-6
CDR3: CASSYRDRSLSEAFF
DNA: TGTGCCAGCAGCTACCGGGACAGGAGCCTATCTGAAGCTTTCTTT

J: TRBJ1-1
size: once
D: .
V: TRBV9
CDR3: CASSLAGNTEAFF
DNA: TGTGCCAGCTCCCTAGCGGGAAACACTGAAGCTTTCTTT

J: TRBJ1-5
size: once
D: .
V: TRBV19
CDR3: CASSISSQGHQPQHF
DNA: TGTGCCAGTAGTATAAGTAGCCAGGGGCATCAGCCCCAGCATTTT

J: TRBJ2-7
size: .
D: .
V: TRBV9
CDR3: CASSVGGSGPSSYEQYF
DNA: TGTGCCAGCAGCGTAGGGGGTTCGGGACCATCCTCCTACGAGCAGTACTTC

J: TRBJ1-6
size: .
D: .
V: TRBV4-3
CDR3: CASSHHNSPLHF
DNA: TGCGCCAGCAGCCACCACAATTCACCCCTCCACTTT

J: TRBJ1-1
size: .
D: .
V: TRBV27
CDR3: CASSLAGTVNTEAFF
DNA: TGTGCCAGCAGTTTAGCAGGGACCGTGAACACTGAAGCTTTCTTT

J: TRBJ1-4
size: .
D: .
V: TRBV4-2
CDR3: CASSHPLSGEKLFF
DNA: TGTGCCAGCAGCCATCCCCTAAGTGGTGAAAAACTGTTTTTT

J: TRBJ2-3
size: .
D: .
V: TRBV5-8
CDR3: CASSTRGSLTDTQYF
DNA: TGTGCCAGCAGCACCCGGGGGTCTCTCACAGATACGCAGTATTTT

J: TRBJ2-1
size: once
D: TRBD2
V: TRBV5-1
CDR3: CASSKMTSGAGEQFF
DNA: TGCGCCAGCAGCAAAATGACTAGCGGGGCTGGTGAGCAGTTCTTC

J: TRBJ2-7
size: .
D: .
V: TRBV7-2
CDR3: CASSLFYEQYF
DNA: TGTGCCAGCAGCTTATTCTACGAGCAGTACTTC

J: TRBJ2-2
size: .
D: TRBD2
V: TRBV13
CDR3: CASSSSGSGLTGELFF
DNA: TGTGCCAGCAGCTCTAGCGGTAGCGGACTAACCGGGGAGCTGTTTTTT

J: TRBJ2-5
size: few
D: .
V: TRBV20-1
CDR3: CSARQETQYF
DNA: TGCAGTGCTAGACAAGAGACCCAGTACTTC

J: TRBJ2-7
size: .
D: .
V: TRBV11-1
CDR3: CASSLSGTYEQYF
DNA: TGTGCCAGCAGCTTGAGCGGAACCTACGAGCAGTACTTC

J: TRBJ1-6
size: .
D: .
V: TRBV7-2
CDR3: CASSLDIIRGNSPLHF
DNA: TGTGCCAGCAGCTTAGACATTATTAGGGGGAATTCACCCCTCCACTTT

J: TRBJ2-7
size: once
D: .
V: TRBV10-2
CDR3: CASRGSYEQYF
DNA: TGCGCCAGCAGGGGCTCCTACGAGCAGTACTTC

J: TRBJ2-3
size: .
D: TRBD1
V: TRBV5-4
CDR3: CASSWGQTDEDTQYF
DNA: TGTGCCAGCAGCTGGGGACAGACTGATGAAGATACGCAGTATTTT

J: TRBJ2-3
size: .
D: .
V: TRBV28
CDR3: CASSYLTDTQYF
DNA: TGTGCCAGCAGTTACCTCACAGATACGCAGTATTTT

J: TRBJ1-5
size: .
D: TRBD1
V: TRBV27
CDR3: CASSSPTGGSLGPQHF
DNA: TGTGCCAGCAGTTCACCCACAGGGGGCTCACTTGGGCCCCAGCATTTT

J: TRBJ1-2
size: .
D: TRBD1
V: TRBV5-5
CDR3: CASSLASIWDRVGDGYTF
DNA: TGTGCCAGCAGCTTGGCCTCTATTTGGGACAGGGTGGGAGATGGCTACACCTTC

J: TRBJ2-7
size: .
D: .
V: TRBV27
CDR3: CASSLGQGKHEQYF
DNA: TGTGCCAGCAGTTTAGGGCAGGGGAAGCACGAGCAGTACTTC

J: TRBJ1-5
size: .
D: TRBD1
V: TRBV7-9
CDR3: CASSLSTGSVRDQPQHF
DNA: TGTGCCAGCAGCTTATCGACAGGGAGCGTACGGGATCAGCCCCAGCATTTT

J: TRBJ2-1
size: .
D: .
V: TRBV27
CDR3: CASSFPNSYNEQFF
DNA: TGTGCCAGCAGTTTCCCCAACTCCTACAATGAGCAGTTCTTC

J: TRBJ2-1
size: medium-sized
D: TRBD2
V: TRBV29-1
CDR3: CSAQAGASYNEQFF
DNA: TGCAGCGCCCAAGCGGGAGCGTCCTACAATGAGCAGTTCTTC

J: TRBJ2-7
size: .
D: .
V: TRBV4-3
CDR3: CASSQDRSSYEQYF
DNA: TGCGCCAGCAGCCAAGACAGGAGTTCCTACGAGCAGTACTTC

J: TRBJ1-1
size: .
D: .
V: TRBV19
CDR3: CASSIGSGKTEAFF
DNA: TGTGCCAGTAGTATAGGTTCGGGTAAGACTGAAGCTTTCTTT

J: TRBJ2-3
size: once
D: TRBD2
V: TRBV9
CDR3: CASSATSGSTDTQYF
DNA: TGTGCCAGCAGCGCGACTAGCGGGAGCACAGATACGCAGTATTTT

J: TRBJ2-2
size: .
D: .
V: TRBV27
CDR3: CASSWGYEVGELFF
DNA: TGTGCCAGCAGTTGGGGTTACGAGGTTGGGGAGCTGTTTTTT

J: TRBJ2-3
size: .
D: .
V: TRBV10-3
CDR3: CAISEAMGPFTDTQYF
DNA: TGTGCCATCAGTGAGGCCATGGGACCCTTCACAGATACGCAGTATTTT